The rows below give T cell receptor beta chains drawn from one sample of a study of blood T cell repertoires in COVID-19. Data came from immunoSEQ multiplex PCR; TCRdb stores just in-frame clones and leaves some out. The sample lists some 180,000 clones, around nine tenths occurring once. Material: peripheral blood. These receptors were collected from a man aged 35 to 55 with acute or convalescent COVID-19. Both conserved end residues are part of each CDR3. D genes are given only for firm matches. Part of the rows lack a size; the others show once, few, many or a class for expanded clones.

j_gene	abundance	d_gene	v_gene	CDR3nt	CDR3aa
TRBJ1-4	NA	TRBD1	TRBV4-3	TGCGCCAGCAGCCAGGGGGACAGGGATCATGAAAAACTGTTTTTT	CASSQGDRDHEKLFF
TRBJ2-1	NA	TRBD1	TRBV6-5	TGTGCCAGCAGTTACGGGACAGGGGTTGGTGAGCAGTTCTTC	CASSYGTGVGEQFF
TRBJ2-5	NA	TRBD2	TRBV4-3	TGCGCCAGCAGCCCTGGGACTAGCGGGAATCAAGAGACCCAGTACTTC	CASSPGTSGNQETQYF
TRBJ2-5	NA	NA	TRBV18	TGTGCCAGCTCAGCCCAGGGAAGGGAGACCCAGTACTTC	CASSAQGRETQYF
TRBJ2-7	once	TRBD1	TRBV24-1	TGTGCCACCAGTGATCCGGGACAGAGCCCCTACGAGCAGTACTTC	CATSDPGQSPYEQYF
TRBJ2-5	NA	NA	TRBV27	TGTGCCAGCAGTTTAAGAGCCTCGTTGGAGACCCAGTACTTC	CASSLRASLETQYF
TRBJ2-5	NA	TRBD2	TRBV6-2/TRBV6-3	TGTGCCAGCAGCCTAAAAAGCGGGGGAGAGACCCAGTACTTC	CASSLKSGGETQYF
TRBJ2-3	NA	TRBD2	TRBV3-1/TRBV3-2	TGTGCCAGCAGCCAATCAGCTAGCGGGGTAAGCACAGATACGCAGTATTTT	CASSQSASGVSTDTQYF
TRBJ1-1	NA	NA	TRBV19	TGTGCCAGTAGTTTTAGGGTAGGGAGCACTGAAGCTTTCTTT	CASSFRVGSTEAFF
TRBJ2-2	once	TRBD2	TRBV5-4	TGTGCCAGCAGCGTAGCGGGGGGGCCGGTCGGGGAGCTGTTTTTT	CASSVAGGPVGELFF
TRBJ1-1	NA	TRBD1	TRBV12-3/TRBV12-4	TGTGCCAGCAGTATAGGACAGGGAACTGAAGCTTTCTTT	CASSIGQGTEAFF
TRBJ2-5	NA	TRBD1	TRBV5-6	TGTGCCAGCAGTTTGGGACAGGGACTCCAAGAGACCCAGTACTTC	CASSLGQGLQETQYF
TRBJ2-1	NA	NA	TRBV12-5	TGTGCTAGTGGTCCAGGGGGGTCCTACAATGAGCAGTTCTTC	CASGPGGSYNEQFF
TRBJ1-3	NA	NA	TRBV28	TGTGCCAGCAGAGGGGCAGGATCCGGAAACACCATATATTTT	CASRGAGSGNTIYF
TRBJ2-1	NA	NA	TRBV7-8	TGTGCCAGCAGTACGGACATTAGCTCCTACAATGAGCAGTTCTTC	CASSTDISSYNEQFF
TRBJ1-4	NA	TRBD1	TRBV2	TGTGCCAGCAGCTTAGACAGGGCTAATGAAAAACTGTTTTTT	CASSLDRANEKLFF
TRBJ1-5	NA	NA	TRBV18	TGTGCCAGCTCACTCGTGGGGGGGGCGCAGCCCCAGCATTTT	CASSLVGGAQPQHF
TRBJ2-1	NA	TRBD2	TRBV24-1	TGTGCCACCAGTGACCCCGGGGGGGGGTCCTACAATGAGCAGTTCTTC	CATSDPGGGSYNEQFF
TRBJ2-7	NA	NA	TRBV2	TGTGCCAGGGCCAGGGAAAACGGACGGAGCTCCTACGAGCAGTACTTC	CARARENGRSSYEQYF
TRBJ2-1	NA	TRBD2	TRBV4-1	TGCGCCAGCAGCCATGAACTAGCGGCCCGTTCCTACAATGAGCAGTTCTTC	CASSHELAARSYNEQFF
TRBJ1-3	NA	NA	TRBV9	TGTGCCAGCAGCCCCAATACTGACACCATATATTTT	CASSPNTDTIYF
TRBJ1-2	NA	NA	TRBV5-1	TGCGCCAGCAGCTTCAGTACCAACTATGGCTACACCTTC	CASSFSTNYGYTF
TRBJ2-1	NA	TRBD2	TRBV30	TGTGCCTGGAAATTAGCGGGGGGCATTCAAACCTACAATGAGCAGTTCTTC	CAWKLAGGIQTYNEQFF
TRBJ2-7	NA	TRBD1	TRBV27	TGTGCCAGCAGTCCCCTCCCCCGGACAGGGGACGACGAGCAGTACTTC	CASSPLPRTGDDEQYF
TRBJ2-5	NA	NA	TRBV18	TGTGCCAGCTCACCCGTGTCCCAAGAGACCCAGTACTTC	CASSPVSQETQYF
TRBJ1-3	NA	TRBD1	TRBV10-3	TGTGCCATCAGTCGACAGGGGGCTGGAAACACCATATATTTT	CAISRQGAGNTIYF
TRBJ2-7	NA	NA	TRBV27	TGTGCCAGCAGCGCCGTTATGGCAAGGGGGGGTTATACATACGAGCAGTACTTC	CASSAVMARGGYTYEQYF
TRBJ2-5	NA	NA	TRBV7-2	TGTGCCAGCAGCTTATATCAGGAAGAGACCCAGTACTTC	CASSLYQEETQYF
TRBJ2-2	NA	TRBD1	TRBV11-3	TGTGCCAGCAGCTTAGGACGGGACAGGGCTACCGGGGAGCTGTTTTTT	CASSLGRDRATGELFF
TRBJ1-6	NA	NA	TRBV2	TGTGCCAGCAGTCCCCAGACAGCCTATAATTCACCCCTCCACTTT	CASSPQTAYNSPLHF
TRBJ2-1	NA	NA	TRBV10-2	TGCGCCAGCAGTGAGTTTAGAGGTTACAATGAGCAGTTCTTC	CASSEFRGYNEQFF
TRBJ1-2	NA	TRBD1	TRBV5-1	TGCGCCAGCAGCGTATTTAGGCAGGGGGTTCACTATGGCTACACCTTC	CASSVFRQGVHYGYTF
TRBJ1-5	NA	NA	TRBV27	TGTGCCAGCAGTCCTTCGGGGGGCTGGCAGCCCCAGCATTTT	CASSPSGGWQPQHF
TRBJ2-2	once	NA	TRBV28	TGTGCCAGCAGTTTCAGGGGATTCACCGGGGAGCTGTTTTTT	CASSFRGFTGELFF
TRBJ1-1	NA	TRBD1	TRBV10-1	TGCGCCAGCAGTGACTCGCGGACAGGGATGGACACTGAAGCTTTCTTT	CASSDSRTGMDTEAFF
TRBJ1-6	few	NA	TRBV6-6	TGTGCCAGCAGCTCCGCGGGGCGATCACCCCTCCACTTT	CASSSAGRSPLHF
TRBJ1-1	NA	NA	TRBV6-5	TGTGCCAGCGAACTGGACAGCCTGGAAGCTTTCTTT	CASELDSLEAFF
TRBJ1-2	once	NA	TRBV28	TGTGCCAGCAGACCCGGGATGATCGGCTACACCTTC	CASRPGMIGYTF
TRBJ1-4	NA	TRBD1	TRBV30	TGTGCCTGGAGTGGGGGACAGGGTTTTGAAAAACTGTTTTTT	CAWSGGQGFEKLFF
TRBJ1-1	NA	NA	TRBV3-1/TRBV3-2	TGTGCCAGCAGGGGGCCACTTGAAGCTTTCTTT	CASRGPLEAFF
TRBJ2-1	NA	NA	TRBV13	TGTGCCAGCAGCTTTAGAGGTCACAATGAGCAGTTCTTC	CASSFRGHNEQFF
TRBJ2-5	NA	TRBD2	TRBV5-6	TGTGCCAGCAGCGCCCCGACCGGGGGGGAGACCCAGTACTTC	CASSAPTGGETQYF
TRBJ1-2	NA	NA	TRBV6-1	TGTGCCAGCAGTGAGGGCGACAGTCCGGAGTATCATGGCTACACCTTC	CASSEGDSPEYHGYTF
TRBJ1-1	few	TRBD1	TRBV5-1	TGCGCCAGCAGCTCCTCGACAGGGAGGAACACTGAAGCTTTCTTT	CASSSSTGRNTEAFF
TRBJ2-2	NA	TRBD2	TRBV9	TGTGCCAGCAGCGCCCTAGCGGGGGCCGCCACCGGGGAGCTGTTTTTT	CASSALAGAATGELFF
TRBJ1-5	NA	NA	TRBV5-6	TGTGCCAGCAGCACCCGGGACACTAGCAATCAGCCCCAGCATTTT	CASSTRDTSNQPQHF
TRBJ2-3	NA	TRBD2	TRBV2	TGTGCCAGCAGCCGCCCCCGGGAGGGATTCACAGATACGCAGTATTTT	CASSRPREGFTDTQYF
TRBJ1-2	NA	NA	TRBV7-2	TGTGCCAGCAGCTCCCTAGGGACACGCAAGAACTATGGCTACACCTTC	CASSSLGTRKNYGYTF